These 24 T cell receptor beta chains share one sample of origin, sequenced in a study of brain T cells in children with intractable seizures. This table comes from immunoSEQ multiplex PCR, and its TCRdb copy is limited to in-frame clones, with some not included. There are about 76,000 clones in the sample; about 92% occur only once, and less than 2% lies in the top ten. The sample here was peripheral blood, taken at surgery. These receptors were taken from a boy under two years old with tuberous sclerosis and intractable seizures.

The CDR3: CASSSTSGGANTGELFF. The CDR3 DNA follows: TGTGCCAGCAGCTCGACTAGCGGGGGGGCCAACACCGGGGAGCTGTTTTTT. The genes are TRBV13 and TRBJ2-2, with TRBD2 identical over 14 bases. With 4 bases clipped from V and 2 bases from J, the junction kept 3 bases outside the gene matches. This CDR3 has 17 amino acids. Germline CDR1 and CDR2: PRHDT and FYEKMQ (reference sequence).

This clone turned up a few times. V usage is TRBV3-1 (or the pseudogene TRBV3-2) and J usage is TRBJ1-5, with D hard to call. V dropped 4 bases and J dropped 2 bases, with 15 bases sitting between them. The CDR3 has 16 amino acids. Looked up from germline, CDR1 is LGHDT and CDR2 is YNNKEL (reference sequence). Here the CDR3 reads CASSRTGAQGNQPQHF. The CDR3 DNA reads TGTGCCAGCAGCCGAACCGGCGCCCAGGGCAATCAGCCCCAGCATTTT.

The rearrangement links TRBV5-1 to TRBJ1-4; TRBD1 aligns across 7 bases. CDR3 length: 15 amino acids. Per the germline V gene, CDR1 is SGHRS and CDR2 is YFSETQ. V gave up 0 bases and J gave up 5 bases; unmatched junction bases: 4. The CDR3 loop reads CASSLGDRYNEKLFF. CDR3 DNA: TGCGCCAGCAGCTTGGGGGACAGATACAATGAAAAACTGTTTTTT.

The chain links TRBV12-1 to TRBJ2-7; the table's D call, TRBD1, has no DNA check behind it. TRBV12-1 is a pseudogene locus. The length of the CDR3 is 11 residues. The CDR3 bases are TGTGCCAGCAGCCCAGGAAACGAGCAGTACTTC. Protein sequence: CASSPGNEQYF.

The rearrangement joins TRBV27 to TRBJ1-5; D not certain. The CDR3 contains 13 residues. Germline CDR1 and CDR2: MNHEY and SMNVEV (reference sequence). Deletions cut 2 bases from V and 3 bases from J, with 5 bases between. CDR3: CASSLKDNQPQHF. As DNA, the CDR3 is TGTGCCAGCAGTTTAAAGGACAATCAGCCCCAGCATTTT.

The chain employs TRBV11-1 and TRBJ2-7, with 9 bases that match TRBD2. The CDR3 is 13 residues long. V trimming: 2 bases; J trimming: 4 bases; junction bases outside the gene matches: 0. The V gene's germline CDR1 is SGHAT and CDR2 FQDESV (reference sequence). CDR3 nucleotides: TGTGCCAGCAGCTTACTAGCGGGGTACGAGCAGTACTTC. Amino acids: CASSLLAGYEQYF.

The genes are TRBV6-1 and TRBJ1-5; D ambiguous. Germline CDR1 reads MNHNS; CDR2 reads SASEGT. Trimming took off 2 bases at V and 0 bases at J, with 8 bases between the two ends. The CDR3 loop spans 15 amino acids. The CDR3 loop reads CASSEPAYSNQPQHF. Here the CDR3 DNA reads TGTGCCAGCAGTGAACCGGCGTATAGCAATCAGCCCCAGCATTTT.

The V call is TRBV2, the J call TRBJ2-3; no reliable D call. The CDR3 loop spans 16 amino acids. CDR1 and CDR2 from the germline V gene are SNHLY and FYNNEI. Trimming stripped 2 bases from V and 4 bases from J, with 16 bases between. Here the CDR3 DNA reads TGTGCCAGCAGTGAACTCGCCTGGGGTGGCTCAGATACGCAGTATTTT. It codes for CASSELAWGGSDTQYF.

The rearrangement joins TRBV6-4 to TRBJ1-1; D may be TRBD1 (5 bases). Per germline, CDR1 MRHNA and CDR2 SNTAGT. With 4 bases removed from V and 1 base from J, the gap between germline ends came to 16 bases. The length of the CDR3 is 16 residues. CDR3 residues: CASSAGTGSQNTEAFF. Here the CDR3 DNA reads TGTGCCAGCAGTGCCGGGACGGGCAGCCAGAACACTGAAGCTTTCTTT.

The V gene is TRBV12-3 or TRBV12-4, the J gene TRBJ1-1; D is unclear. The CDR3 contains 13 residues. The V end lost 2 bases, the J end lost 1 base, and 5 bases lay between the germline ends. The CDR3 is CASSLIQNTEAFF. The CDR3 nucleotides are TGTGCCAGCAGTTTAATCCAGAACACTGAAGCTTTCTTT.

The genes are TRBV10-3 and TRBJ2-3; D may be TRBD2 (5 bases). V was clipped by 4 bases and J by 2 bases, with 13 bases between them. In germline, CDR1 is ENHRY, CDR2 SYGVKD. This CDR3 region has 15 residues. The CDR3 bases are TGTGCCATCAGTGCTTTGGGAGCGGCCACAGATACGCAGTATTTT. It is translated as CAISALGAATDTQYF.

The chain links TRBV7-2 to TRBJ1-6, with D possibly matching TRBD1 (5 bases). The CDR3 sequence is 17 residues long. Germline V gene data show CDR1 as SGHTA and CDR2 as FQGNSA. The germline V and J ends were trimmed by 0 bases and 0 bases, with 9 bases remaining between them. CDR3 loop: CASSLAWGSSYNSPLHF. The CDR3 nucleotides read TGTGCCAGCAGCTTAGCTTGGGGGAGCTCCTATAATTCACCCCTCCACTTT. Together with reference TRBV7-2 and TRBJ1-6, the CDR3 gives the full variable domain: GAGVSQSPSNKVTEKGKDVELRCDPISGHTALYWYRQSLGQGLEFLIYFQGNSAPDKSGLPSDRFSAERTGGSVSTLTIQRTQQEDSAVYLCASSLAWGSSYNSPLHFGNGTRLTVT.

The chain couples TRBV2 to TRBJ2-5; 7 bases are shared with TRBD2. This CDR3 has 15 residues. The V segment lost 5 bases and the J segment 5 bases; nucleotides outside the gene matches: 11. The germline gives CDR1 SNHLY, CDR2 FYNNEI. In DNA, the CDR3 is TGTGCCAGCAGTCCTAGGACTAGATGGGACGAGACCCAGTACTTC. Protein sequence: CASSPRTRWDETQYF.

This chain uses TRBV19 with TRBJ2-1, with TRBD2 matching 7 bases. Trimming took 3 bases from V and 2 from J; bases not matched to a gene: 4. Germline loops: CDR1 LNHDA, CDR2 SQIVND (reference sequence). The CDR3 spans 15 residues. CDR3 in amino acids: CASSIERGTYNEQFF. For the CDR3, the DNA is TGTGCCAGTAGTATTGAGCGGGGTACCTACAATGAGCAGTTCTTC. Complete variable domain (other parts from reference TRBV19 and TRBJ2-1): DGGITQSPKYLFRKEGQNVTLSCEQNLNHDAMYWYRQDPGQGLRLIYYSQIVNDFQKGDIAEGYSVSREKKESFPLTVTSAQKNPTAFYLCASSIERGTYNEQFFGPGTRLTVL.

The CDR3 loop is CSVGAQGNVYNEQFF. CDR3 DNA: TGCAGCGTGGGGGCACAGGGAAACGTCTACAATGAGCAGTTCTTC. The chain recombines TRBV29-1 with TRBJ2-1; D may be TRBD1 (6 bases). Trimming removed 6 bases at V and 3 bases at J, with 18 bases between. CDR3 length: 15 residues. Germline CDR1 is SQVTM and CDR2 is ANQGSEA.

The chain is built from TRBV9 and TRBJ1-3; D may be TRBD1 (6 bases). Trimming left V 4 bases short and J 1 base short, with 15 bases between. The germline V gene encodes CDR1 SGDLS and CDR2 YYNGEE. This CDR3 has 16 amino acids. CDR3 in DNA: TGTGCCAGCAGCCCCTCGGGGGCAGGGTCTGGAAACACCATATATTTT. The encoded protein is CASSPSGAGSGNTIYF. The full variable domain, with the rest looked up from reference TRBV9 and TRBJ1-3, is DSGVTQTPKHLITATGQRVTLRCSPRSGDLSVYWYQQSLDQGLQFLIQYYNGEERAKGNILERFSAQQFPDLHSELNLSSLELGDSALYFCASSPSGAGSGNTIYFGEGSWLTVV.

V gene TRBV19 combines with J gene TRBJ2-2; D is undetermined. CDR1 is LNHDA, CDR2 SQIVND, per germline (reference sequence). V was pared by 9 bases and J by 0 bases, with 11 bases between. The CDR3 is 14 amino acids. The CDR3 bases are TGTGCCAGCAAGGCGGATACGAACACCGGGGAGCTGTTTTTT. It is translated as CASKADTNTGELFF.

The chain has TRBV11-2 and TRBJ2-5; 9 bases are shared with TRBD2. J was trimmed by 2 bases and V by 5 bases; bases with no gene match: 6. CDR1 is SGHAT and CDR2 is FQNNGV in the germline V gene. The CDR3 spans 15 residues. Written as DNA, the CDR3 is TGTGCCAGCAGCCGTAGACTAGCGGCACAAGAGACCCAGTACTTC. It encodes CASSRRLAAQETQYF.

This chain links TRBV5-1 with TRBJ2-2; unclear D gene. The CDR3 length is 12 residues. Looked up from germline, CDR1 is SGHRS and CDR2 is YFSETQ. Trimming stripped 5 bases from V and 6 bases from J, with 8 bases between. DNA for the CDR3: TGCGCCAGCAGGGGGTCCGCCGGGGAGCTGTTTTTT. Its translation: CASRGSAGELFF.

This chain joins TRBV2 and TRBJ1-4, with D unresolved. V shed 7 bases and J shed 4 bases, with 10 bases lying between them. The CDR3 totals 13 residues. Germline CDR1 and CDR2: SNHLY and FYNNEI. The CDR3 nucleotides read TGTGCCAGCATCGGAAGTGGTAATGAAAAACTGTTTTTT. This sequence encodes CASIGSGNEKLFF.

V usage is TRBV9 and J usage is TRBJ2-1, with 12 bases lining up with TRBD2. CDR3 length equals 16 residues. J was trimmed by 7 bases and V by 4 bases; bases with no gene match: 9. Per germline, CDR1 SGDLS and CDR2 YYNGEE. In DNA form, the CDR3 reads TGTGCCAGCAGCCCCCGGAGGACTAGCGGGATGAATGAGCAGTTCTTC. Translating it yields CASSPRRTSGMNEQFF.

Written as DNA, the CDR3 is TGTGCCAGCAGTGCAACACCTGGGGGGGTAAGGGAAAAACTGTTTTTT. This encodes CASSATPGGVREKLFF. This chain uses TRBV6-1 with TRBJ1-4; maybe TRBD1 (5 bases). Germline V gene sequence: CDR1 MNHNS, CDR2 SASEGT. The CDR3 consists of 16 residues. Trimming removed 4 bases from V and 8 bases from J, with 20 bases in between.

The J gene is TRBJ2-2, the V gene TRBV19; D not certain. Trimming removed 3 bases from V and 1 base from J, with 6 bases in between. CDR3 length equals 14 residues. The germline V gene has CDR1 LNHDA and CDR2 SQIVND (reference sequence). CDR3 protein: CASSMGQNTGELFF. In DNA form, the CDR3 reads TGTGCCAGTAGTATGGGTCAGAACACCGGGGAGCTGTTTTTT.

The chain recombines TRBV7-8 with TRBJ2-1; D may be TRBD2 (7 bases). This CDR3 has 17 amino acids. CDR1 is SGHVS, CDR2 FQNEAQ, per germline. The germline V and J ends were trimmed by 5 bases and 6 bases, with 23 bases remaining between them. The CDR3 sequence: CASSRAGAGPAFNEQFF. Written as DNA, the CDR3 is TGTGCCAGCAGCCGCGCGGGGGCAGGCCCTGCCTTCAATGAGCAGTTCTTC.